The sample holds a few counts of the clone carrying this T cell receptor (beta chain). No antigen is known for it. With V trimmed by 6 bases and J by 6 bases, 5 bases remained unmatched. The germline V gene encodes CDR1 KGHSH and CDR2 LQKENI. The CDR3 has 14 amino acids. As to treatment: oral pan-JAK inhibitor, 5-10 mg twice daily. These data are taken from a study of CD8+ T cells in alopecia areata. Findings and caveats of the study: Having just one nonresponder leaves the connection between baseline CD8+ expansion and response unresolved. Lesional scalp exceeded normal scalp in clonality, especially in alopecia totalis/universalis. Scalp clonality and expanded CD8+ clones among the top 100 were significantly decreased by tofacitinib.

RNA extraction was followed by reverse transcription into cDNA, which acted as the sequencing template. Repertoires were generated with immunoSEQ multiplex PCR, while TCRdb's copy carries only in-frame clones and drops some. The sample records about 190,000 clones, about 60% being singletons. The receptor's source is a human donor with alopecia areata. The sequencing used CD4+ T cells sorted from blood, collected at week 4, from a patient treated with tofacitinib. The J gene is TRBJ2-3, the V gene TRBV18; 11 bases match TRBD2. The CDR3 region is CASSATSGTDTQYF. For the CDR3, the DNA is TGTGCCAGCTCCGCGACTAGCGGGACTGATACGCAGTATTTT.